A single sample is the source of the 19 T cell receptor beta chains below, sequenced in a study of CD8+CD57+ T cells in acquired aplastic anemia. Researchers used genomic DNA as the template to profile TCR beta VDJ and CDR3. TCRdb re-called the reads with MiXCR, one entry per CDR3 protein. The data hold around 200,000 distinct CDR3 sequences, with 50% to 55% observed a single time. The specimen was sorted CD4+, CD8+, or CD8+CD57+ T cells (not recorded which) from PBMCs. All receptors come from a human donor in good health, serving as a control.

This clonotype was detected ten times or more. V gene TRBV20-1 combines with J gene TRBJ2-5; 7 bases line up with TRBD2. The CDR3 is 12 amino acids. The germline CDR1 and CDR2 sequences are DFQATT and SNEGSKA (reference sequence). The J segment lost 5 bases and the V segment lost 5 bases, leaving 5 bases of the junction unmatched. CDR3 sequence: CSAGTTMETQYF. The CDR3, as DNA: TGCAGTGCTGGGACTACCATGGAGACCCAGTACTTC.

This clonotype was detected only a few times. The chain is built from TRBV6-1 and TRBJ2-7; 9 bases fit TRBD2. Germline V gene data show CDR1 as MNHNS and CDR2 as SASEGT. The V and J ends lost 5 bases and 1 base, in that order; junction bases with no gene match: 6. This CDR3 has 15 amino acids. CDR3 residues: CASSLAGGGSYEQYF. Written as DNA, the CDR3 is TGTGCCAGCAGTTTGGCGGGGGGGGGTTCCTACGAGCAGTACTTC.

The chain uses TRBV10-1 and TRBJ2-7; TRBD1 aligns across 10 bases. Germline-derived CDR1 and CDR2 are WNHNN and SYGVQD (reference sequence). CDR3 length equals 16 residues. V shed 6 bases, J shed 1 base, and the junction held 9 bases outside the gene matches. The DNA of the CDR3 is TGCGCCAGCAGCGGGGGGACAGGGGCGTCTTCCTACGAGCAGTACTTC. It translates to CASSGGTGASSYEQYF.

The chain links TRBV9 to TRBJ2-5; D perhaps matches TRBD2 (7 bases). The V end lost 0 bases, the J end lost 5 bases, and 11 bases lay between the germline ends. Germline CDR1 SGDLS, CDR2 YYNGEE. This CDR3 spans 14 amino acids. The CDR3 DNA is TGTGCCAGCAGCGTAGGGGGGGGGCGCGAGACCCAGTACTTC. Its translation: CASSVGGGRETQYF. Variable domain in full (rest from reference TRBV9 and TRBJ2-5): DSGVTQTPKHLITATGQRVTLRCSPRSGDLSVYWYQQSLDQGLQFLIQYYNGEERAKGNILERFSAQQFPDLHSELNLSSLELGDSALYFCASSVGGGRETQYFGPGTRLLVL.

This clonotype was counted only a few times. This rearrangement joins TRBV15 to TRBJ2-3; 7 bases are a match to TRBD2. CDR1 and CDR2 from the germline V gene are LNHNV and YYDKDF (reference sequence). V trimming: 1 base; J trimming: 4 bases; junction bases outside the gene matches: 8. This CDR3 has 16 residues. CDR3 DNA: TGTGCCACCAGCAGAGTTCCCGGGGGAGGGGCAGATACGCAGTATTTT. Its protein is CATSRVPGGGADTQYF.

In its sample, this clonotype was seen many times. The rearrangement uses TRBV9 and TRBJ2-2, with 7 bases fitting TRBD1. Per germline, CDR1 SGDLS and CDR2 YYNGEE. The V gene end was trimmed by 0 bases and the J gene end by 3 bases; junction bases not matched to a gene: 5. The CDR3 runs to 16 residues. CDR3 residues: CASSVAGTVYTGELFF. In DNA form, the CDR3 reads TGTGCCAGCAGCGTAGCCGGGACAGTCTACACCGGGGAGCTGTTTTTT.

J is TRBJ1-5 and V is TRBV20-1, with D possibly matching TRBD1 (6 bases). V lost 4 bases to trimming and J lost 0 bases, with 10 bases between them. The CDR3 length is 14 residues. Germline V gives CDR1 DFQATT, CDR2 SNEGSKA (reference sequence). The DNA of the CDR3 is TGCAGTGCTAAACAGGGTTATAGCAATCAGCCCCAGCATTTT. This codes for CSAKQGYSNQPQHF.

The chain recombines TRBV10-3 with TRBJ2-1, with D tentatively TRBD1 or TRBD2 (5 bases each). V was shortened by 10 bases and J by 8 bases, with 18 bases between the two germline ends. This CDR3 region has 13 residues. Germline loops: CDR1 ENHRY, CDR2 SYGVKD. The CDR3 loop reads CANRDPGVDEQFF. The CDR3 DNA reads TGTGCCAACCGGGACCCCGGCGTGGATGAGCAGTTCTTC.

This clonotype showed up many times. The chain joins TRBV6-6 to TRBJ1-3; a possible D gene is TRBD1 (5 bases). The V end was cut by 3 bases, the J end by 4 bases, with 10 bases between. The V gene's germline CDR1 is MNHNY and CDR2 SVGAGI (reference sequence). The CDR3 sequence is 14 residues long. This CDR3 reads CASSYRGGGNTIYF. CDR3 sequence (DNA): TGTGCCAGCAGTTATAGGGGCGGAGGAAACACCATATATTTT.

The CDR3 reads CASSIVWAYQETQYF. The CDR3 nucleotides read TGTGCCAGTAGTATAGTCTGGGCGTACCAAGAGACCCAGTACTTC. The gene calls are TRBV19 and TRBJ2-5; D not certain. This CDR3 spans 15 amino acids. The V gene lost 1 base and the J gene lost 0 bases, with 9 bases spanning the gap. Germline loops: CDR1 LNHDA, CDR2 SQIVND (reference sequence).

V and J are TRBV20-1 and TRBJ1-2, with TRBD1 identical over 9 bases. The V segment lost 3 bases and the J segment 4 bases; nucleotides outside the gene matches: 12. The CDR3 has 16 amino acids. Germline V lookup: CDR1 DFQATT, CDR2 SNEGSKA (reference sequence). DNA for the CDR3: TGCAGTGCTAGCCCGGGACAGGGACAGGGCTTCTATGGCTACACCTTC. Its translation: CSASPGQGQGFYGYTF.

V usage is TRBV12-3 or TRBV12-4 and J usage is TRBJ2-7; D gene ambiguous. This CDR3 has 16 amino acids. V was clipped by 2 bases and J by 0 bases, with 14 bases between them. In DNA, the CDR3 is TGTGCCAGCAGTTTAAGAAAAAGCGATTACTCCTACGAGCAGTACTTC. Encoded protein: CASSLRKSDYSYEQYF.

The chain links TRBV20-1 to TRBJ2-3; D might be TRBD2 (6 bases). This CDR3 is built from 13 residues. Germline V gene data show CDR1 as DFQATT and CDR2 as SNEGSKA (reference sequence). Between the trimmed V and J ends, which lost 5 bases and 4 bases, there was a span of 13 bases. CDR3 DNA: TGCAGTGCTGCGCCGGGGGTCGCAGATACGCAGTATTTT. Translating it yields CSAAPGVADTQYF.

CDR3 protein: CASSIGLSATNYGYTF. CDR3 nucleotides: TGTGCCAGTAGTATAGGGTTGTCAGCAACTAACTATGGCTACACCTTC. V and J are TRBV19 and TRBJ1-2; no definite D call. Trimming shortened V by 1 base and J by 0 bases, and 12 bases separated the two germline ends. This CDR3 region has 16 residues. Germline assignment: CDR1 LNHDA and CDR2 SQIVND (reference sequence).

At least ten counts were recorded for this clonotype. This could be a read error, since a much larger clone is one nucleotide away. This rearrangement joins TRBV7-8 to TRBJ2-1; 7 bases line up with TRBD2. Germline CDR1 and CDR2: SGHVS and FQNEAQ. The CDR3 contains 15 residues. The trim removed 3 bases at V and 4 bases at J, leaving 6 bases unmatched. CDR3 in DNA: TGTGCCAGCAGCTTTACGGGGGGACGATACAATGAGCAGTTCTTC. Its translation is CASSFTGGRYNEQFF.

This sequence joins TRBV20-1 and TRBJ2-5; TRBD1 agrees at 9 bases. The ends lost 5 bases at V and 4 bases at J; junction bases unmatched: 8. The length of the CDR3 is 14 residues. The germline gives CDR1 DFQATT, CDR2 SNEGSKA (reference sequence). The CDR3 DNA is TGCAGTGCTCCTCGGACAGGGGCTAGAGAGACCCAGTACTTC. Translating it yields CSAPRTGARETQYF.

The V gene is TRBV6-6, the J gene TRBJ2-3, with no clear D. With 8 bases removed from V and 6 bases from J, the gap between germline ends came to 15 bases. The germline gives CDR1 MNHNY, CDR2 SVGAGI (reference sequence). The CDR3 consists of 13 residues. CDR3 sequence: CASGVSPWDTQYF. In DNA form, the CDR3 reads TGTGCCAGCGGGGTATCCCCCTGGGATACGCAGTATTTT.

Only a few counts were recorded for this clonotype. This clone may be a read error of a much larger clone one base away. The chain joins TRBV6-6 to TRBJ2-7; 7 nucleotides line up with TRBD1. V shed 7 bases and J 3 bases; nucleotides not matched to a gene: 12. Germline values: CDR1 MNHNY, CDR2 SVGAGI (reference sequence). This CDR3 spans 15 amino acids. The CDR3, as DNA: TGTGCCAGCACCTCCCTACAGGGGTTCCTCTACGAGCAGTACTTC. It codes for CASTSLQGFLYEQYF.

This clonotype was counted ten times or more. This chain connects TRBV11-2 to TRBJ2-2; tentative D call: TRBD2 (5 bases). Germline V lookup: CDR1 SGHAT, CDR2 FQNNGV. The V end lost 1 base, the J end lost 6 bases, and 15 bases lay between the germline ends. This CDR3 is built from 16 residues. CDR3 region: CASSLAGRLGAGELFF. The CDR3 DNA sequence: TGTGCCAGCAGCTTAGCCGGCCGGCTCGGGGCCGGGGAGCTGTTTTTT.